This T cell receptor beta chain is from a study of T cell repertoires in cytomegalovirus infection. Study context: Newly reported HLA-C-restricted and thoroughly characterized HLA-B-restricted CMV epitopes were employed. It can be stated that public TCR beta signatures indicated CMV infection as well as a matching HLA type. General study results and limits: Cumulative public TCR beta family frequency identified carriers of CMV plus the relevant HLA. Ex vivo responses were dominated by HLA-C-restricted CMV-specific TCR beta clonotypes.

In the case of this clonotype: Antigen: not known. At one end, the junction sequence differs from germline, possibly due to a read error.

TCRdb ran MiXCR on the reads and lists one entry per CDR3 protein. The sample shows around 430,000 distinct CDR3 sequences, under 45% of them seen only once. This CDR3 comprises 12 residues. Germline CDR1 reads SNHLY; CDR2 reads FYNNEI. The sequence was obtained from a human donor in good health (CMV status not recorded). Some clones in this sample may be carry-over from other donors' samples. The sequenced sample was cultured PBMCs, obtained from culture after CMV antigen stimulation. The chain joins TRBV2 to TRBJ2-1; D remains ambiguous. CDR3: CASSPDSNERFF. In DNA, the CDR3 is TGTGCCAGCAGCCCAGACTCCAATGAGCGGTTCTTC.